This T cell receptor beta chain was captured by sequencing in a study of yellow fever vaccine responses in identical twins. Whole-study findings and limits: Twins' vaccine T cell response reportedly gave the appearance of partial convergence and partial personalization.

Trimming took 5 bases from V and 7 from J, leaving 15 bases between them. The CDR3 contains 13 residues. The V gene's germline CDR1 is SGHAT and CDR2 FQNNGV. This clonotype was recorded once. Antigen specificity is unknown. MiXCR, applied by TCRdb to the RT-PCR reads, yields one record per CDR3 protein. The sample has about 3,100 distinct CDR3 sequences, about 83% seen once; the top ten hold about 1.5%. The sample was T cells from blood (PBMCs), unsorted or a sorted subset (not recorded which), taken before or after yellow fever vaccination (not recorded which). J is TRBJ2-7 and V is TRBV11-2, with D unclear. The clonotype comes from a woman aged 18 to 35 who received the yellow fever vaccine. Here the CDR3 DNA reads TGTGCCAGCAGCCAGCACACCTTGGGGGAGCAGTACTTC. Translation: CASSQHTLGEQYF. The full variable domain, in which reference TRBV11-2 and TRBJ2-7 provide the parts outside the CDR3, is EAGVAQSPRYKIIEKRQSVAFWCNPISGHATLYWYQQILGQGPKLLIQFQNNGVVDDSQLPKDRFSAERLKGVDSTLKIQPAKLEDSAVYLCASSQHTLGEQYFGPGTRLTVT.